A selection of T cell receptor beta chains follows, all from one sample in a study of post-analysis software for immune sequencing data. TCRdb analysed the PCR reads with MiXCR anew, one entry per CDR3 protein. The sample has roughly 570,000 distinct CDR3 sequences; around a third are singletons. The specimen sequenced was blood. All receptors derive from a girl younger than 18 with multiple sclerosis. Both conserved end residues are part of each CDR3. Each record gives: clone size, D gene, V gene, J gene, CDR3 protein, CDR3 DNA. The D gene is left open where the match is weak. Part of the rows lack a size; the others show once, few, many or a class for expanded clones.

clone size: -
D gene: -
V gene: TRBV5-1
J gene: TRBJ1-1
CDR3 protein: CASSLGFGGAEAFF
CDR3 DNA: TGCGCCAGCAGCTTGGGGTTCGGGGGAGCTGAAGCTTTCTTT

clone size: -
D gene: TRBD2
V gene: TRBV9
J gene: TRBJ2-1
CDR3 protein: CASSSRSRGASSGKYNEQFF
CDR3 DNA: TGTGCCAGCAGCTCACGTAGTAGGGGGGCGAGTAGCGGGAAGTACAATGAGCAGTTCTTC

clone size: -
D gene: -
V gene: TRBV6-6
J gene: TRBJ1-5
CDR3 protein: CASSYREVEPQHF
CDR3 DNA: TGTGCCAGCAGTTACCGCGAGGTTGAGCCCCAGCATTTT

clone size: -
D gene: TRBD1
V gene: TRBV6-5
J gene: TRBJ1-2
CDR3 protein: CASSATGASYGYTF
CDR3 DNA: TGTGCCAGCAGTGCGACAGGGGCTAGCTATGGCTACACCTTC

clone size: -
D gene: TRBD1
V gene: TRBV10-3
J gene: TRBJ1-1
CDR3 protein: CAIKGDSLNTEAFF
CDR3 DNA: TGTGCCATCAAAGGGGACAGTTTGAACACTGAAGCTTTCTTT

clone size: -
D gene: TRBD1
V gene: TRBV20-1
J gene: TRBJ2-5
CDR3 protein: CSAIRTGPETQYF
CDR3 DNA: TGCAGTGCCATCCGGACAGGGCCAGAGACCCAGTACTTC

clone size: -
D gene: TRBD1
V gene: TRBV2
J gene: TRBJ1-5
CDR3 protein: CASSTDRGRYQPQHF
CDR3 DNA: TGTGCCAGCAGCACGGACAGGGGTCGATATCAGCCCCAGCATTTT

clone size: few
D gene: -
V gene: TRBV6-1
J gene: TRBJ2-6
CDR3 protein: CASTPGANVLTF
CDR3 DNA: TGTGCCAGCACCCCTGGGGCCAACGTCCTGACTTTC

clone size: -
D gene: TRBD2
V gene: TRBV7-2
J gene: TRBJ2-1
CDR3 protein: CASSLDLAGGVYNEQFF
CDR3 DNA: TGTGCCAGCAGCTTAGACCTAGCGGGGGGGGTTTACAATGAGCAGTTCTTC

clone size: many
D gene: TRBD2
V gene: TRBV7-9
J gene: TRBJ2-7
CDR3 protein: CASSAPGLAGGSSYEQYF
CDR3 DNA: TGTGCCAGCAGCGCCCCAGGACTAGCGGGGGGAAGCTCCTACGAGCAGTACTTC

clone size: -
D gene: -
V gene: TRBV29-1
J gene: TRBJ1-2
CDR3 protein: CSVDKGGGVPGGYTF
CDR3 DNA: TGCAGCGTTGACAAGGGTGGTGGGGTTCCAGGAGGCTACACCTTC

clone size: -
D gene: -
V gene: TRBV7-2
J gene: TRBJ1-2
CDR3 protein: CASSLSGTQIGYTF
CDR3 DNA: TGTGCCAGCAGCTTAAGTGGGACCCAAATTGGCTACACCTTC

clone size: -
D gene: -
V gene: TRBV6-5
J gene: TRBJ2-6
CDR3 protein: CASSYSDSTLSGANVLTF
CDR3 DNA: TGTGCCAGCAGTTACTCGGACAGCACCCTCTCTGGGGCCAACGTCCTGACTTTC

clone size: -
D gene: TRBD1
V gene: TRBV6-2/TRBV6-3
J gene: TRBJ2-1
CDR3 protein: CASSRQGLTYNEQFF
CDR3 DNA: TGTGCCAGCAGTCGACAGGGGTTGACCTACAATGAGCAGTTCTTC

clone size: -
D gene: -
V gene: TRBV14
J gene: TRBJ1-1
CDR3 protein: CASSRGGWGEAFF
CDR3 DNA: TGTGCCAGCAGCCGTGGAGGTTGGGGTGAAGCTTTCTTT

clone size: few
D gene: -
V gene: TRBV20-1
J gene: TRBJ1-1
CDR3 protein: CSAHGGGNTEAFF
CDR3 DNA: TGCAGTGCCCACGGAGGGGGAAACACTGAAGCTTTCTTT

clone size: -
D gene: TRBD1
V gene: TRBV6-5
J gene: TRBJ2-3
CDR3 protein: CASRRGQGSFTDTQYF
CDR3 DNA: TGTGCCAGCAGACGAGGACAGGGGAGTTTCACAGATACGCAGTATTTT

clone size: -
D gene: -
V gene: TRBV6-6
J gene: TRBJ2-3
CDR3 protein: CASTGTLITDTQYF
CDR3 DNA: TGTGCCTCCACCGGGACTCTGATCACAGATACGCAGTATTTT

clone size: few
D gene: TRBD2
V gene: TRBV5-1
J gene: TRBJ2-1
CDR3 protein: CASSLVGTSSNGQFF
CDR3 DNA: TGCGCCAGCAGCTTGGTGGGGACTAGTTCCAATGGGCAGTTCTTC

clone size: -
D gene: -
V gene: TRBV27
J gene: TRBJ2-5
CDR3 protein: CASSLGVGQRGETQYF
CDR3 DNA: TGTGCCAGCAGTTTGGGTGTGGGGCAGAGGGGTGAGACCCAGTACTTC

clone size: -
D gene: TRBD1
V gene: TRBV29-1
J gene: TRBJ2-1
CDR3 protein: CSVEGTGAYNEQFF
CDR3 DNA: TGCAGCGTTGAGGGGACAGGGGCCTACAATGAGCAGTTCTTC

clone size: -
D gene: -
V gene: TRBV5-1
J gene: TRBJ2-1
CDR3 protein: CASSSTLGYNEQFF
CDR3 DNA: TGCGCCAGCAGCTCGACACTGGGGTACAATGAGCAGTTCTTC

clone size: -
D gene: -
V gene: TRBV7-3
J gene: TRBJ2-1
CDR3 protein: CASRRDGVNEQFF
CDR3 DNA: TGTGCCAGCAGACGGGACGGAGTCAATGAGCAGTTCTTC

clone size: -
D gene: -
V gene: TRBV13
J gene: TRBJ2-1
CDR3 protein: CASSPGTTNNEQFF
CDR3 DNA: TGTGCCAGCAGCCCCGGGACGACCAACAATGAGCAGTTCTTC

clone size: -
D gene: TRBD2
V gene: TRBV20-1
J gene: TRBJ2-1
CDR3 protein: CSDGIAGGGNEQFF
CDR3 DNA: TGCAGTGACGGCATAGCGGGGGGGGGCAATGAGCAGTTCTTC

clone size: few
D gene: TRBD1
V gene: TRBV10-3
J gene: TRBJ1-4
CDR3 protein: CAIKDRGGEKLFF
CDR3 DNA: TGTGCCATCAAGGACAGGGGCGGTGAAAAACTGTTTTTT

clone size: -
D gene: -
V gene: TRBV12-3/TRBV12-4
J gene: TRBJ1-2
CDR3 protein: CARSLARGHYGYTF
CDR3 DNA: TGTGCCCGCAGTTTAGCGCGGGGGCACTATGGCTACACCTTC

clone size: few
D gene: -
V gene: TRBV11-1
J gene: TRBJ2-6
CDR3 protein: CASSLQPAGANVLTF
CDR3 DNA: TGTGCCAGCAGCTTACAACCTGCTGGGGCCAACGTCCTGACTTTC

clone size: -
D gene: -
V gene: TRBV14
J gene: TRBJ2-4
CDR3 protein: CASSLLGDIQYF
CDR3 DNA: TGTGCCAGCAGCCTCCTCGGGGACATTCAGTACTTC

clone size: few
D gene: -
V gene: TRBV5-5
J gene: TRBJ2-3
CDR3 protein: CASSPGRISTDTQYF
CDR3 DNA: TGTGCCAGCAGCCCGGGACGGATTAGCACAGATACGCAGTATTTT

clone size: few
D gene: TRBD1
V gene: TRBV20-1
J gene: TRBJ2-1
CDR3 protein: CSARGQGHEQFF
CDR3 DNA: TGCAGTGCTAGAGGACAGGGCCATGAGCAGTTCTTC

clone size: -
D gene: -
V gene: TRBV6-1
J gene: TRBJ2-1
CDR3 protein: CASAPVDTYNGQFF
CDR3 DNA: TGTGCCAGCGCCCCGGTGGACACCTACAATGGGCAGTTCTTC

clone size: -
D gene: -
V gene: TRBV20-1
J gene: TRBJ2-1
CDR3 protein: CSASPGGSYNEQFF
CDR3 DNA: TGCAGTGCTAGCCCCGGGGGCTCCTACAATGAGCAGTTCTTC

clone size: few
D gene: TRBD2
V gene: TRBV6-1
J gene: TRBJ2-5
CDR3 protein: CASFGLFSGEGGQETQYF
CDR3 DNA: TGTGCCAGCTTCGGGCTATTTAGCGGGGAAGGTGGGCAAGAGACCCAGTACTTC

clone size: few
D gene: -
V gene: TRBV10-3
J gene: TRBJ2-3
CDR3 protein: CAIMRPDTDTQYF
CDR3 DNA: TGTGCCATCATGAGGCCCGACACAGATACGCAGTATTTT

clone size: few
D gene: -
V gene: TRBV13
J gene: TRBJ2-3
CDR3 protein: CASSLGLNTDTQYF
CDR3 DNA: TGTGCCAGCAGCTTAGGCCTCAACACAGATACGCAGTATTTT

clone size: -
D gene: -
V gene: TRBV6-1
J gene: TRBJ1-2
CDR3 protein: CASSLEGYGYIF
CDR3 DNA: TGTGCCAGCAGCCTAGAGGGCTATGGCTACATCTTC

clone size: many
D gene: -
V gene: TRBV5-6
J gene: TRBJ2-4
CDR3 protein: CASSLDQNIQYF
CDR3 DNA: TGTGCCAGCAGCTTGGATCAGAACATTCAGTACTTC

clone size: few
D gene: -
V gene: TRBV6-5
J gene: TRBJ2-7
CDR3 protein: CASSWGPGGYEQYF
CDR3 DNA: TGTGCCAGCAGTTGGGGGCCTGGGGGGTACGAGCAGTACTTC

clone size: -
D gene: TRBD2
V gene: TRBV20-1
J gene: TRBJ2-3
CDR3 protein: CSATQTSGRDTQYF
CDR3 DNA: TGCAGTGCTACGCAGACTAGCGGGAGAGATACGCAGTATTTT

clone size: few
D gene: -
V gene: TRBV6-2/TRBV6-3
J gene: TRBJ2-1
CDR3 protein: CASSYDPKGGLNEQFF
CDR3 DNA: TGTGCCAGCAGTTACGATCCAAAAGGGGGGTTAAATGAGCAGTTCTTC

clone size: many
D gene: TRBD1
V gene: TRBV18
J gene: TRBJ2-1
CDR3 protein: CASSPGDSNEQFF
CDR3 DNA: TGTGCCAGCTCACCAGGGGACAGCAATGAGCAGTTCTTC

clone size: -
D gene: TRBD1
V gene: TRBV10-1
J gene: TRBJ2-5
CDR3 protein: CASSERTGTQETQYF
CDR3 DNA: TGCGCCAGCAGTGAGCGGACAGGGACACAAGAGACCCAGTACTTC

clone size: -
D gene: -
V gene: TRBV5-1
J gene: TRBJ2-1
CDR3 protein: CASSDHSDLRDEQFF
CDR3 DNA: TGCGCCAGCAGCGACCATTCGGATTTACGGGATGAGCAGTTCTTC

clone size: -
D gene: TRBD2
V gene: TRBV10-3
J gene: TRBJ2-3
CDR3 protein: CAIKHAGTSRTSTDTQYF
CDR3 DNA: TGTGCCATCAAGCACGCCGGGACTAGCCGAACTAGCACAGATACGCAGTATTTT

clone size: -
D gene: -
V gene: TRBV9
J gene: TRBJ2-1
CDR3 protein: CASSDSTTYNEQFF
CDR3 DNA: TGTGCCAGCAGCGATTCGACTACCTACAATGAGCAGTTCTTC

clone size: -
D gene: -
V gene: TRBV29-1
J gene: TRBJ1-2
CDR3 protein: CSVSRGGGYTF
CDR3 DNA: TGCAGCGTTTCCAGGGGAGGTGGCTACACCTTC